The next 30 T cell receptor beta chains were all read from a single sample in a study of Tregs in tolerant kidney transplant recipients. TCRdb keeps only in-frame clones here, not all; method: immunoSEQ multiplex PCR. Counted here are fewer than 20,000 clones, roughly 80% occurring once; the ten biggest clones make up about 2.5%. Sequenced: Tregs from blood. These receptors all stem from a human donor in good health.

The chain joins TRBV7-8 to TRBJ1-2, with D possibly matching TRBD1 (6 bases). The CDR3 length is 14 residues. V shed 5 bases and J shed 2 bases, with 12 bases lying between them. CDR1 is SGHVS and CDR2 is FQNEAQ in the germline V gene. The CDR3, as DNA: TGTGCCAGCAGCCCACAGGGACGGAACTATGGCTACACCTTC. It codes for CASSPQGRNYGYTF. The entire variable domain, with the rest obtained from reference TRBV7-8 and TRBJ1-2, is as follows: GAGVSQSPRYKVAKRGQDVALRCDPISGHVSLFWYQQALGQGPEFLTYFQNEAQLDKSGLPSDRFFAERPEGSVSTLKIQRTQQEDSAVYLCASSPQGRNYGYTFGSGTRLTVV.

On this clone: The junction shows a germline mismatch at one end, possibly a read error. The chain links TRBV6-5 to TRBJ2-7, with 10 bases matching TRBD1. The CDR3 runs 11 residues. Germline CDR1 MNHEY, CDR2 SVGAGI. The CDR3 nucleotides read TGTGCCAGCAGCCGACAGGGGGCGGTAATCTTC. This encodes CASSRQGAVIF.

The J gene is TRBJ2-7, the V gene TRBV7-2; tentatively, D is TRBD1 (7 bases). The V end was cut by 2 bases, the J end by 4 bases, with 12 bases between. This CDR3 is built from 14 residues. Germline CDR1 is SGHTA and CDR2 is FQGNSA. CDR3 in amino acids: CASSLTPGGYEQYF. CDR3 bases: TGTGCCAGCAGCTTAACGCCAGGGGGGTACGAGCAGTACTTC.

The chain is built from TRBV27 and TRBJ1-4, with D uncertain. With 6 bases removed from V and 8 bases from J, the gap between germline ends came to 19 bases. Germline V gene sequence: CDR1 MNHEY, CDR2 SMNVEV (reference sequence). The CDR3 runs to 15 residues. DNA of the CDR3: TGTGCCAGCAGACGCGGCCGGGAGTCAAGAGAAAAACTGTTTTTT. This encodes CASRRGRESREKLFF.

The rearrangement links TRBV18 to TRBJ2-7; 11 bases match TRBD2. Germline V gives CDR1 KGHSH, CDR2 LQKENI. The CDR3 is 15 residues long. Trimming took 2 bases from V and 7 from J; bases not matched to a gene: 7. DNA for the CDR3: TGTGCCAGCTCACCAGCGGCTAGCGGGAGGTATGAGCAGTACTTC. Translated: CASSPAASGRYEQYF.

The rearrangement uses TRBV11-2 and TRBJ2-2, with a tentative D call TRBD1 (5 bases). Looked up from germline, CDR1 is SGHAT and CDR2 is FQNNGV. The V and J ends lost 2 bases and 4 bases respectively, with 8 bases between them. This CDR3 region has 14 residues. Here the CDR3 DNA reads TGTGCCAGCAGCTTAACAGGACCCACCGGGGAGCTGTTTTTT. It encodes CASSLTGPTGELFF.

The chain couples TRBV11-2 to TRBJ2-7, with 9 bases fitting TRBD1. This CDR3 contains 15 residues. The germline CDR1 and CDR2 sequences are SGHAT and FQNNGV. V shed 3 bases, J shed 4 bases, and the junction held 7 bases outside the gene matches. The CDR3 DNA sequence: TGTGCCAGCAGCTTCCGGGGGACAGGGCCATACGAGCAGTACTTC. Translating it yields CASSFRGTGPYEQYF.

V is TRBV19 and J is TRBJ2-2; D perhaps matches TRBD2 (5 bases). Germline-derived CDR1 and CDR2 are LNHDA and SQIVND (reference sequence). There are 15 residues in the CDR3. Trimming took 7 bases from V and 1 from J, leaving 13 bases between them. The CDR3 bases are TGTGCCAGTACCCCTACGGGGATGAACACCGGGGAGCTGTTTTTT. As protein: CASTPTGMNTGELFF.

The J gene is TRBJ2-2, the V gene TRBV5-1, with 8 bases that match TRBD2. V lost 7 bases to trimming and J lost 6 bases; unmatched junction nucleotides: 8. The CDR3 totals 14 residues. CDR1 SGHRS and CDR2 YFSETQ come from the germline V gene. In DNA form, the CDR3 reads TGCGCCAGCTCAGCCGGGGGGGCTTCCGGGGAGCTGTTTTTT. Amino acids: CASSAGGASGELFF.

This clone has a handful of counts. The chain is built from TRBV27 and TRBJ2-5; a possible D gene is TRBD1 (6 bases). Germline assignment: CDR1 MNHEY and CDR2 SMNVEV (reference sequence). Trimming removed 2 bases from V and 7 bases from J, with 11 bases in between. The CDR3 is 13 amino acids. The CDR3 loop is CASSLVGGLTQYF. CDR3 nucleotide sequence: TGTGCCAGCAGTTTAGTAGGGGGTTTGACCCAGTACTTC.

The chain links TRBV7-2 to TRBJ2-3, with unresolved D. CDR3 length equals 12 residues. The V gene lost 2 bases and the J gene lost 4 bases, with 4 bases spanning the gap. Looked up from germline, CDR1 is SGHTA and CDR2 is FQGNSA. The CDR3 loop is CASSLRADTQYF. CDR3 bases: TGTGCCAGCAGCTTAAGGGCAGATACGCAGTATTTT.

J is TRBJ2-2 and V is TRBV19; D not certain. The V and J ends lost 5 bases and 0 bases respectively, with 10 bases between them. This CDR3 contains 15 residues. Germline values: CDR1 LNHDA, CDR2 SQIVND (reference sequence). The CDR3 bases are TGTGCCAGTAGTCCGCTGTTCGCGAACACCGGGGAGCTGTTTTTT. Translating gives CASSPLFANTGELFF.

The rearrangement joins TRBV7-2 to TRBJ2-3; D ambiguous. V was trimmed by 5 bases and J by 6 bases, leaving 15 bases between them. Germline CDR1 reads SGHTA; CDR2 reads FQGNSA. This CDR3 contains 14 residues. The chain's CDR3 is CASSLMAITDTQYF. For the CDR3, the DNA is TGTGCCAGCAGCCTAATGGCTATCACGGATACGCAGTATTTT.

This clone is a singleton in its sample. The CDR3 bases are TGTGCCAGCAGCCCCGGGGCGTGGCGGGAAGGCGAGCAGTACTTC. Amino acids: CASSPGAWREGEQYF. The J gene is TRBJ2-7, the V gene TRBV7-2; TRBD2 is a possible D gene (6 bases). Looked up from germline, CDR1 is SGHTA and CDR2 is FQGNSA. The V gene lost 5 bases and the J gene lost 6 bases, with 20 bases spanning the gap. CDR3 length: 15 amino acids.

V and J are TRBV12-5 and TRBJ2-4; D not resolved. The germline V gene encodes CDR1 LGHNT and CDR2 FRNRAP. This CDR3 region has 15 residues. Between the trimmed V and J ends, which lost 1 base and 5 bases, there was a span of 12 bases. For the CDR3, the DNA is TGTGCTAGTGGTTTGGATGGCTGGGTGGAAAACATTCAGTACTTC. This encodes CASGLDGWVENIQYF.

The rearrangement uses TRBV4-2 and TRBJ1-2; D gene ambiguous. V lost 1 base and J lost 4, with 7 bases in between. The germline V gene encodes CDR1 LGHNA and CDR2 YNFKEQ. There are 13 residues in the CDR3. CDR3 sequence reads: CASSQGRSYGYTF. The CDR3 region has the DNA TGTGCCAGCAGCCAAGGCAGGAGCTATGGCTACACCTTC.

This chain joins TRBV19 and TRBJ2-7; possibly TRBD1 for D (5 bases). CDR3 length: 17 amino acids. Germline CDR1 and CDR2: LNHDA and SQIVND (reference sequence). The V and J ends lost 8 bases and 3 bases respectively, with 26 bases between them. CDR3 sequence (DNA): TGTGCCAGTCAAAGTTCGGTCAGGGCACTTGGAGTCTACGAGCAGTACTTC. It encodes CASQSSVRALGVYEQYF.

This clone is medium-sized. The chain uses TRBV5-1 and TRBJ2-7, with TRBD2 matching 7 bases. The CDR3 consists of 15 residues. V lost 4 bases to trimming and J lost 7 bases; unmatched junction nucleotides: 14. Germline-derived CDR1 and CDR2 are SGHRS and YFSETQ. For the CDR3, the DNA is TGCGCCAGCAGCACCATAGCGGGTCCCCCTGGAGAGCAGTACTTC. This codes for CASSTIAGPPGEQYF.

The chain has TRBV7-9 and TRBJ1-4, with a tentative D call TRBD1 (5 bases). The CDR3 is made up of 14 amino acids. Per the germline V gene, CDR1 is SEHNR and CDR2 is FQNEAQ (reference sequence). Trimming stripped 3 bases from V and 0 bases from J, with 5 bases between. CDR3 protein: CASSLGATNEKLFF. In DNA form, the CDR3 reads TGTGCCAGCAGCTTGGGGGCAACTAATGAAAAACTGTTTTTT.

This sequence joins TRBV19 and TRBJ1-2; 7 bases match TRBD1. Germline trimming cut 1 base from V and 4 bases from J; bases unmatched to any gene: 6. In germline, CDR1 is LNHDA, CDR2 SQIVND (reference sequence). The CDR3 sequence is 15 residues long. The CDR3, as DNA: TGTGCCAGTAGTATAGTAGGAGGGGGCCTCTATGGCTACACCTTC. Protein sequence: CASSIVGGGLYGYTF.

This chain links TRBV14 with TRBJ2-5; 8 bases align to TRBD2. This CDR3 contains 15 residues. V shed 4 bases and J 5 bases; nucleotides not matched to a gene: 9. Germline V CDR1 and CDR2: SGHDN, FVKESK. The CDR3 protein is CASSRTSGGSETQYF. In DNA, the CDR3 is TGTGCCAGCAGCCGAACTAGCGGAGGGTCGGAGACCCAGTACTTC.

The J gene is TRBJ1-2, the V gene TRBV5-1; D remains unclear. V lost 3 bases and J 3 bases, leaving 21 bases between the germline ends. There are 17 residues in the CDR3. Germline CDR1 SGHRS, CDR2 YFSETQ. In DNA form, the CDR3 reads TGCGCCAGCAGCTCTGGAGTCCTCCAGATCATGGACTATGGCTACACCTTC. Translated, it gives CASSSGVLQIMDYGYTF.

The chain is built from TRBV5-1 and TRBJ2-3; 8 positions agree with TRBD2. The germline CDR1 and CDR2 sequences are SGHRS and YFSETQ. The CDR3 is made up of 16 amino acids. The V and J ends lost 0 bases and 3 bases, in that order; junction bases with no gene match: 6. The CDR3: CASSLGGTRVTDTQYF. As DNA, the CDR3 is TGCGCCAGCAGCTTGGGCGGGACTAGGGTTACAGATACGCAGTATTTT. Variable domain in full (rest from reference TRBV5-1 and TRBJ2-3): KAGVTQTPRYLIKTRGQQVTLSCSPISGHRSVSWYQQTPGQGLQFLFEYFSETQRNKGNFPGRFSGRQFSNSRSEMNVSTLELGDSALYLCASSLGGTRVTDTQYFGPGTRLTVL.

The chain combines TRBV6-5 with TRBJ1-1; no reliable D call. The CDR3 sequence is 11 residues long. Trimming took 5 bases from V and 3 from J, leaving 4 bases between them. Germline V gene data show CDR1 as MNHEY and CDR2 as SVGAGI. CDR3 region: CASSRDTEAFF. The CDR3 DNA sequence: TGTGCCAGCAGTCGCGACACTGAAGCTTTCTTT.

DNA of the CDR3: TGTGCCAGCTCACAAGGGCAGGGGACTGAAGCTTTCTTT. This encodes CASSQGQGTEAFF. The chain employs TRBV18 and TRBJ1-1; tentatively, D is TRBD1 (6 bases). Looked up from germline, CDR1 is KGHSH and CDR2 is LQKENI. The germline V and J ends were trimmed by 4 bases and 5 bases, with 11 bases remaining between them. The length of the CDR3 is 13 residues.

CDR3 in DNA: TGTGCCAGCAGCTCCGGGGGCGGTGGGGACAATGAGCAGTTCTTC. Protein: CASSSGGGGDNEQFF. The rearrangement links TRBV7-8 to TRBJ2-1; D is possibly TRBD1 or TRBD2 (6 bases each). The V end lost 4 bases, the J end lost 5 bases, and 15 bases lay between the germline ends. The CDR3 is 15 amino acids. Germline V CDR1 and CDR2: SGHVS, FQNEAQ.

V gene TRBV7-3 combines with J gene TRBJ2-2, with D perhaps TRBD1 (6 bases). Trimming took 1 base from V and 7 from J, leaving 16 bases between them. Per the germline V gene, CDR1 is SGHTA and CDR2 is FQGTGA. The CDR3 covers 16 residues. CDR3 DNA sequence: TGTGCCAGCAGCTTAAAGGGCCGGGAAGGGGGCGGGGAGCTGTTTTTT. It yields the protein CASSLKGREGGGELFF.

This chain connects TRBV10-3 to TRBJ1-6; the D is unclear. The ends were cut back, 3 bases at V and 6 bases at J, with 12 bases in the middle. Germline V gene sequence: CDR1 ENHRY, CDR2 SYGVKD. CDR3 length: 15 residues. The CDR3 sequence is CAISEQHAANSPLHF. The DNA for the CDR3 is TGTGCCATCAGTGAACAACATGCTGCTAATTCACCCCTCCACTTT.

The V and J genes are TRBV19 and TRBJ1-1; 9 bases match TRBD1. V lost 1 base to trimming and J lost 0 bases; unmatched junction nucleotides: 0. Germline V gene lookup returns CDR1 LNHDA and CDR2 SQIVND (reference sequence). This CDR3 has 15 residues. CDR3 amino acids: CASSIGTGVNTEAFF. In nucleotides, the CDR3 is TGTGCCAGTAGTATAGGGACAGGGGTGAACACTGAAGCTTTCTTT.

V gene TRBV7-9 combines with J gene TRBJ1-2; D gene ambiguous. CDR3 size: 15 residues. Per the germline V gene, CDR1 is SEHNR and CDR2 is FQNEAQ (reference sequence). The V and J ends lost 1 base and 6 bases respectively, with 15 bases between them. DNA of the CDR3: TGTGCCAGCAGCTTAGTGGTGGGTATGGTGGATGGCTACACCTTC. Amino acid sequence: CASSLVVGMVDGYTF.